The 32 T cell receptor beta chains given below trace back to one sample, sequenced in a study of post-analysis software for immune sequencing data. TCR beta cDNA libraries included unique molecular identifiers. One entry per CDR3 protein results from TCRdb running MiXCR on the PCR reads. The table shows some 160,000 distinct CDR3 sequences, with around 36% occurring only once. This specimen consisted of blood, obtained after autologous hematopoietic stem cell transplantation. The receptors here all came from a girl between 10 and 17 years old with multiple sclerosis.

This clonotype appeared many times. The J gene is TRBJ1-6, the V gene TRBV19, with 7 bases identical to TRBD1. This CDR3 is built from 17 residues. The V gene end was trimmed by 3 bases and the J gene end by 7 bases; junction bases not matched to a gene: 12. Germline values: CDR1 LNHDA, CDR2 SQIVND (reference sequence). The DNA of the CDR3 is TGTGCCAGTAGTATCGCGACAGGGCTCGGGCGAAATTCACCCCTCCACTTT. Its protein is CASSIATGLGRNSPLHF.

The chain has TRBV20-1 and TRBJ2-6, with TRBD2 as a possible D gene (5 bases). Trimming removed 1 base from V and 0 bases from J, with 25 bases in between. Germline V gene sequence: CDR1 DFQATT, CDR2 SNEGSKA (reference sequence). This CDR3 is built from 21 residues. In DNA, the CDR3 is TGCAGTGCTAGAGGACCTGGGGAGCCGGAATTAGGTAGCTCTGGGGCCAACGTCCTGACTTTC. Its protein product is CSARGPGEPELGSSGANVLTF.

The chain's CDR3 is CATSDIGHSYNEQFF. The CDR3 DNA is TGTGCCACCAGTGATATAGGCCATTCCTACAATGAGCAGTTCTTC. The chain links TRBV24-1 to TRBJ2-1; D call uncertain. The V gene lost 3 bases and the J gene lost 1 base, with 9 bases spanning the gap. Germline V gene data show CDR1 as KGHDR and CDR2 as SFDVKD. The CDR3 has 15 amino acids.

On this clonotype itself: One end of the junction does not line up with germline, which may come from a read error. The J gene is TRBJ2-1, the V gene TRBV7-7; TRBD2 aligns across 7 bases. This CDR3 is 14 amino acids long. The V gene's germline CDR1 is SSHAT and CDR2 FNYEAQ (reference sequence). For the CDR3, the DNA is TGTGCTAGCAGCTCCGGACTAGGAGGGCTTGAGCAGTTCTTC. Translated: CASSSGLGGLEQFF.

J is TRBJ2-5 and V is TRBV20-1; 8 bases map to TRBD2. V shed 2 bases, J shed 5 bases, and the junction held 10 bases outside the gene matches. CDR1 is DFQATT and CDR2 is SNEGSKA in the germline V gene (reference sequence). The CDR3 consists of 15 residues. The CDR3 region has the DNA TGCAGTGCTAGACTGAGCGGGAGTCATCGGGAGACCCAGTACTTC. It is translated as CSARLSGSHRETQYF.

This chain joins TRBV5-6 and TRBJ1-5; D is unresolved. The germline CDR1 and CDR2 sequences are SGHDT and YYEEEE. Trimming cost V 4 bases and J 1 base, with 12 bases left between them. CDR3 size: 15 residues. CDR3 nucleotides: TGTGCCAGCAGCGCCTCGCGGTGGAGCAATCAGCCCCAGCATTTT. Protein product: CASSASRWSNQPQHF.

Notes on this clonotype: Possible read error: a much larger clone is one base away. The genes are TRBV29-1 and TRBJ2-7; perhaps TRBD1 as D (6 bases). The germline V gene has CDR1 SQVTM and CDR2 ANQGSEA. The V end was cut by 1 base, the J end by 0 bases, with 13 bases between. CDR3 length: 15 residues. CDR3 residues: CSVEVGQRGSYEQYF. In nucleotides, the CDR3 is TGCAGCGTTGAAGTAGGACAGAGGGGCTCCTACGAGCAGTACTTC.

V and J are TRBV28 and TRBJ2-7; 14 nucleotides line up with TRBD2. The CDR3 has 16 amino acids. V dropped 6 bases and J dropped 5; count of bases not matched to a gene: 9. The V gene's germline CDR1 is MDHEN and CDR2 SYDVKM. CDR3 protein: CASSPEGLAGEHEQYF. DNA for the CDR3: TGTGCCAGCAGCCCAGAGGGACTAGCGGGAGAGCACGAGCAGTACTTC.

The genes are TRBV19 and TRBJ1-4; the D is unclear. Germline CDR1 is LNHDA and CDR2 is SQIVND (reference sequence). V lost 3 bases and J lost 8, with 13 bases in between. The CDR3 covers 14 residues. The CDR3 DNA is TGTGCCAGTAGTATTGACAACTCACGAGAAAAACTGTTTTTT. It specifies CASSIDNSREKLFF.

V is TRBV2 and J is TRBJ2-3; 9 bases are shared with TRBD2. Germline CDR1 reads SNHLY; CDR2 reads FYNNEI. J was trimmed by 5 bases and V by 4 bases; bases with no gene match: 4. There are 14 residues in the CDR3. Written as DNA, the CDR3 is TGTGCCAGCAGTGCCGGGACTAGCCGAGATACGCAGTATTTT. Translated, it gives CASSAGTSRDTQYF.

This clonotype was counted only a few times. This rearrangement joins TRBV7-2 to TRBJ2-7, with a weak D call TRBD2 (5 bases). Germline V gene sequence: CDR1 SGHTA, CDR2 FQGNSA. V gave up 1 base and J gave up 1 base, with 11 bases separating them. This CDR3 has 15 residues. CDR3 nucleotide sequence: TGTGCCAGCAGCTTAGTGGATCGGGGATCCTACGAGCAGTACTTC. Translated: CASSLVDRGSYEQYF.

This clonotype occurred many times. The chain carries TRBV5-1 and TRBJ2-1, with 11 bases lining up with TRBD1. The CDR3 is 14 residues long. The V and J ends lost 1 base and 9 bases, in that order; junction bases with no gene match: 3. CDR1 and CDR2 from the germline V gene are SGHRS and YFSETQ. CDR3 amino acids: CASSLRTGGAEQFF. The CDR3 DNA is TGCGCCAGCAGCTTGCGGACAGGGGGCGCTGAGCAGTTCTTC.

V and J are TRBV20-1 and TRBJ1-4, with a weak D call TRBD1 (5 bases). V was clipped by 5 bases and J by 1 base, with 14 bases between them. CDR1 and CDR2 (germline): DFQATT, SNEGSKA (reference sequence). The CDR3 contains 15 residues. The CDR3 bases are TGCAGTGCTGGCAGCGGGGCAGAAACTAATGAAAAACTGTTTTTT. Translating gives CSAGSGAETNEKLFF.

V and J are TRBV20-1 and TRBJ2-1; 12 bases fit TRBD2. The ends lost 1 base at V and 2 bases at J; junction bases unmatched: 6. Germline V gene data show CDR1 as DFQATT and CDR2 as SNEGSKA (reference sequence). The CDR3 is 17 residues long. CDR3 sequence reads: CSARVSSGRGPYNEQFF. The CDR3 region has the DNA TGCAGTGCTAGAGTGTCTAGCGGGAGGGGACCCTACAATGAGCAGTTCTTC.

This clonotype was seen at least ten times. The CDR3 sequence is CASSYIPTGQVGNQPQHF. CDR3 in DNA: TGTGCCAGCAGTTACATACCCACGGGGCAGGTGGGGAATCAGCCCCAGCATTTT. The chain uses TRBV12-3 or TRBV12-4 and TRBJ1-5, with a weak D call TRBD1 (5 bases). CDR3 length: 18 amino acids. V lost 4 bases and J lost 4, with 23 bases in between.

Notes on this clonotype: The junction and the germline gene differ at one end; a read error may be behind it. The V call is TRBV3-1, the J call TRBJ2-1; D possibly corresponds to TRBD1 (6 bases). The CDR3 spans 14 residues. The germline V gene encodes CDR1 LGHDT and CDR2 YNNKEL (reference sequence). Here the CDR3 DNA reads TGTGCCAGCGGCCAACACAAACAGGGTAATGAGCAGTTCTTC. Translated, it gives CASGQHKQGNEQFF.

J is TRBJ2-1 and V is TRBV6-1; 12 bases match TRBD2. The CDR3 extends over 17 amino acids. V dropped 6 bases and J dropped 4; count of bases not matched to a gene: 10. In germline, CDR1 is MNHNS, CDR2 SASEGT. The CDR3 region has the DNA TGTGCCAGCAGAGATAGACTAGCGGGAGCGGGTTACAATGAGCAGTTCTTC. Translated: CASRDRLAGAGYNEQFF.

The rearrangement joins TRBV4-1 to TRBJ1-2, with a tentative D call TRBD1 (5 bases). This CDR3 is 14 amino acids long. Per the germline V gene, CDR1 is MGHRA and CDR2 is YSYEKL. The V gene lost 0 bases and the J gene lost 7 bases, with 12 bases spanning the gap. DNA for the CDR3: TGCGCCAGCAGCCAAGAGGGACGCCCTGGTGGCTACACCTTC. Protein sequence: CASSQEGRPGGYTF.

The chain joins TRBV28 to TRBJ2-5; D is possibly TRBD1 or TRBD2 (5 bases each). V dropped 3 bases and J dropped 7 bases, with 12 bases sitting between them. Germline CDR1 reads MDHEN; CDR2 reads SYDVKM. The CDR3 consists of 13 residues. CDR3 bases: TGTGCCAGCAGTTTGGACACTGGGAGGACCCAGTACTTC. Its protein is CASSLDTGRTQYF. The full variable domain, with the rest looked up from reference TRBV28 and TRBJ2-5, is DVKVTQSSRYLVKRTGEKVFLECVQDMDHENMFWYRQDPGLGLRLIYFSYDVKMKEKGDIPEGYSVSREKKERFSLILESASTNQTSMYLCASSLDTGRTQYFGPGTRLLVL.

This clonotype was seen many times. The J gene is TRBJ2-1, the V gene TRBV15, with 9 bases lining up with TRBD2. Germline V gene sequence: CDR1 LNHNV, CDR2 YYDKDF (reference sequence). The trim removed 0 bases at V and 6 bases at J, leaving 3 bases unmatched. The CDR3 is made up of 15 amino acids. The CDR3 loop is CATSREREGFNEQFF. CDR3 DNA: TGTGCCACCAGCAGAGAGCGGGAGGGTTTCAATGAGCAGTTCTTC. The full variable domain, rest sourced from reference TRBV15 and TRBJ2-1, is DAMVIQNPRYQVTQFGKPVTLSCSQTLNHNVMYWYQQKSSQAPKLLFHYYDKDFNNEADTPDNFQSRRPNTSFCFLDIRSPGLGDTAMYLCATSREREGFNEQFFGPGTRLTVL.

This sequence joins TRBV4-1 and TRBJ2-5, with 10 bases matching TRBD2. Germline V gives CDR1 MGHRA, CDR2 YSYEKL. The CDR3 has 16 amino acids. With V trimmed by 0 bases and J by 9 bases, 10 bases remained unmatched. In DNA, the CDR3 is TGCGCCAGCAGCCAAGATGGTAGCGGGGGGATTGAGTCCCAGTACTTC. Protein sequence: CASSQDGSGGIESQYF.

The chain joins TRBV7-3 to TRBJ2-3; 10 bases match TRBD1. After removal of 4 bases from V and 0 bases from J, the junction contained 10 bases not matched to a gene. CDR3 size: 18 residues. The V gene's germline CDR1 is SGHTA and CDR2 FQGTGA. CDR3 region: CASSSSSDRGASTDTQYF. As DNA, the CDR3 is TGTGCCAGCAGCTCAAGCTCGGACAGGGGGGCTAGCACAGATACGCAGTATTTT.

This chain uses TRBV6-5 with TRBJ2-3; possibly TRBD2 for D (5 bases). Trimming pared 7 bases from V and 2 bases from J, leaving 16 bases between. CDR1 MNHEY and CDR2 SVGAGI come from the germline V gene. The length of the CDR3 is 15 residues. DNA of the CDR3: TGTGCCAGCATTCCCGATCCGCGGGCCACAGATACGCAGTATTTT. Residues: CASIPDPRATDTQYF.

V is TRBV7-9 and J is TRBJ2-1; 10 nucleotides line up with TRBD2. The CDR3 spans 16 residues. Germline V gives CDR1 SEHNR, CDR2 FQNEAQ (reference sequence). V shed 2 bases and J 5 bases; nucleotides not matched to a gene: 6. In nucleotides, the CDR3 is TGTGCCAGCAGCTTACTAGCGGGAGCTTTCGACAATGAGCAGTTCTTC. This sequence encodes CASSLLAGAFDNEQFF.

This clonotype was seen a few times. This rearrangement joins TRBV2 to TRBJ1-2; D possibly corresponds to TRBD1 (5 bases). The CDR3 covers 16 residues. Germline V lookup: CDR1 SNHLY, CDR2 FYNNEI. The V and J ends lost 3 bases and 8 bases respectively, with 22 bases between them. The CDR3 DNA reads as TGTGCCAGCAGTGACCCTTCGGGAGGGGCGGGCGTGGGCTACACCTTC. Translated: CASSDPSGGAGVGYTF.

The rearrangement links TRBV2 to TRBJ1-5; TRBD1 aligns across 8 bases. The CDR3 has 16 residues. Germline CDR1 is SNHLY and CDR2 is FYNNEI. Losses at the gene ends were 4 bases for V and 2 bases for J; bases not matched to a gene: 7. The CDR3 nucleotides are TGTGCCAGCAGTGCAGACAGGGGTAGTGGCAATCAGCCCCAGCATTTT. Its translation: CASSADRGSGNQPQHF.

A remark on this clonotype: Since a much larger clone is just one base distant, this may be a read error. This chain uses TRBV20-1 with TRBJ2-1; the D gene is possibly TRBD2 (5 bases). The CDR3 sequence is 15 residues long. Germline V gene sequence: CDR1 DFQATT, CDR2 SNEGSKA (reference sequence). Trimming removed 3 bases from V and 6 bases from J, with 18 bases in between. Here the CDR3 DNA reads TGCAGTGCTAGTTTTAGGAGGTCCCTTGGCAATGAGCAGTTCTTC. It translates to CSASFRRSLGNEQFF.

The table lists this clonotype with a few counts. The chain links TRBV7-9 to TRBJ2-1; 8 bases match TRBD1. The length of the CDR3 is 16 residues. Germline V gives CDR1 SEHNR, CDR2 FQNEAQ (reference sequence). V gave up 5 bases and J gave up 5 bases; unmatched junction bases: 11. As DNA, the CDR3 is TGTGCCAGCAGCATAAATCGGGACAGGTCTAACAATGAGCAGTTCTTC. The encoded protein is CASSINRDRSNNEQFF.

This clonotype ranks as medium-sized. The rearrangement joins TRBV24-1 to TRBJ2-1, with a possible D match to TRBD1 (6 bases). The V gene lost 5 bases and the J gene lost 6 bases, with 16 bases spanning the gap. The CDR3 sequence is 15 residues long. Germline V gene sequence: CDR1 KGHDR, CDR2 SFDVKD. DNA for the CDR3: TGTGCCACCAGTGTTCAACAGGGCGGATTCAATGAGCAGTTCTTC. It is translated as CATSVQQGGFNEQFF.

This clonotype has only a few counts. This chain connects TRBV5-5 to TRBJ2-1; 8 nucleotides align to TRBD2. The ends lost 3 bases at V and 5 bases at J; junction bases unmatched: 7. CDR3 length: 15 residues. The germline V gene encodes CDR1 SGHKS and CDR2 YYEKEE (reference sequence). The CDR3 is CASSSRGREDNEQFF. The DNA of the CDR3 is TGTGCCAGCAGCTCCCGGGGGCGGGAGGACAATGAGCAGTTCTTC. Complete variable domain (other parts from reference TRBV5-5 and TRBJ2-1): DAGVTQSPTHLIKTRGQQVTLRCSPISGHKSVSWYQQVLGQGPQFIFQYYEKEERGRGNFPDRFSARQFPNYSSELNVNALLLGDSALYLCASSSRGREDNEQFFGPGTRLTVL.

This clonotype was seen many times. CDR3 region: CASSPRTPVGGNIQYF. The CDR3 nucleotides are TGTGCCAGCAGCCCGCGGACACCCGTGGGGGGAAACATTCAGTACTTC. The chain couples TRBV3-1 to TRBJ2-4; TRBD2 might be the D (6 bases). CDR3 size: 16 residues. Trimming removed 4 bases at V and 6 bases at J, with 19 bases between. The germline CDR1 and CDR2 sequences are LGHDT and YNNKEL (reference sequence).

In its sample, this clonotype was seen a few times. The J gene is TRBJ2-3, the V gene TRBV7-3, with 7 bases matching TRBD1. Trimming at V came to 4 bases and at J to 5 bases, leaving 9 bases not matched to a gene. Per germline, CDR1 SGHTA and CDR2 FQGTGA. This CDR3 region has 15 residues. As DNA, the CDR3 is TGTGCCAGCAGCTCGACAGGGAACGGGGTAGATACGCAGTATTTT. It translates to CASSSTGNGVDTQYF. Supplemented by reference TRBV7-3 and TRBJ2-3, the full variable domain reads GAGVSQTPSNKVTEKGKYVELRCDPISGHTALYWYRQSLGQGPEFLIYFQGTGAADDSGLPNDRFFAVRPEGSVSTLKIQRTERGDSAVYLCASSSTGNGVDTQYFGPGTRLTVL.